The subject of this entry is one T cell receptor (beta chain). Primers for the PCR totalled 60 Vbeta and 13 Jbeta. Generated by immunoSEQ multiplex PCR, the TCRdb table keeps only in-frame clones and is missing some. Of 200,000 to 300,000 clones listed, roughly 86% are singletons. These data are taken from a study of cytomegalovirus exposure and HLA in healthy donors. Trimming took 3 bases from V and 6 from J, leaving 11 bases between them. CDR1 is SGHVS and CDR2 is FQNEAQ in the germline V gene. CDR3 length: 13 residues. The sequence was collected from a woman in her thirties or forties in good health and CMV-seropositive. The sample comprised PBMCs. The rearrangement joins TRBV7-8 to TRBJ1-1, with a weak D call TRBD1 (6 bases). This CDR3 is CASSFQGLSEAFF. CDR3 nucleotides: TGTGCCAGCAGCTTCCAGGGGCTATCTGAAGCTTTCTTT.